This T cell receptor beta chain was profiled in a study of radiotherapy plus CTLA-4 blockade in lung cancer. Across the whole study: Disease control was seen in about 30% of patients, objective responses in around 20%.

Generated by immunoSEQ multiplex PCR, the TCRdb table keeps only in-frame clones and is missing some. The sample yields tens of thousands of clones, around 80% seen once. The study's findings and limits: Among reported predictors of response, early blood T cell clone dynamics with interferon-beta performed best. Researchers report tumor-derived TCR clones expanding in blood after radiotherapy plus ipilimumab.

Germline CDR1 SQVTM, CDR2 ANQGSEA. This CDR3 region has 13 residues. Trimming shortened V by 8 bases and J by 1 base, and 15 bases separated the two germline ends. Chemo-refractory metastatic non-small-cell lung cancer patients underwent focal radiation alongside CTLA-4 blockade with ipilimumab. A note on this clone: What it recognizes is unknown.

The chain carries TRBV29-1 and TRBJ2-7; perhaps TRBD1 as D (6 bases). The clonotype was recovered from a human donor with non-small cell lung cancer who had a complete response to radiotherapy plus ipilimumab. Sequences were derived from peripheral blood, sampled from a patient treated with radiotherapy plus ipilimumab. This CDR3 is CSIRGSGSYEQYF. In nucleotides, the CDR3 is TGCAGCATCAGGGGTTCTGGGTCCTACGAGCAGTACTTC.